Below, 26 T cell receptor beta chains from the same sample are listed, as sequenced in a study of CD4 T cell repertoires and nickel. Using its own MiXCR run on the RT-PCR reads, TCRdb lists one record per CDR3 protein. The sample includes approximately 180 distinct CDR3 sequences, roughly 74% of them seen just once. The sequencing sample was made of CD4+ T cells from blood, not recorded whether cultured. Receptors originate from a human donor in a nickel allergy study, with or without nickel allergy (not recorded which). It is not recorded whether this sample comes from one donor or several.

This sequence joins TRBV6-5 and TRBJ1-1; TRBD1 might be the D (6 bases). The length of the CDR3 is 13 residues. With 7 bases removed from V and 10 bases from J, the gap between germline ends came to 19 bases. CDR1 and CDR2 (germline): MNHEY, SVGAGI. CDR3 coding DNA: TGTGCCAGCACCAAGACGGGGGCGAGGGTAGCTTTCTTT. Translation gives CASTKTGARVAFF.

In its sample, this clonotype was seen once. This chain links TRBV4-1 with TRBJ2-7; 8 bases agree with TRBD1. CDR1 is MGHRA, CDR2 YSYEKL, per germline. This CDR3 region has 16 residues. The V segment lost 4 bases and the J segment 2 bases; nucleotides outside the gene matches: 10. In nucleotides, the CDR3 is TGCGCCAGCAGCCGGGAACCGACAGGGGCCCCCTACGAGCAGTACTTC. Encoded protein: CASSREPTGAPYEQYF.

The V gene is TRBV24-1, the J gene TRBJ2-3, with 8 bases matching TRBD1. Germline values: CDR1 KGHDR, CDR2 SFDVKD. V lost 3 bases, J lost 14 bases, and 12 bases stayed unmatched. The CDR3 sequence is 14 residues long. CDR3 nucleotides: TGTGCCACCAGTGATCCCGGACAGGGCCCATCGTGGTATTTT. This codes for CATSDPGQGPSWYF.

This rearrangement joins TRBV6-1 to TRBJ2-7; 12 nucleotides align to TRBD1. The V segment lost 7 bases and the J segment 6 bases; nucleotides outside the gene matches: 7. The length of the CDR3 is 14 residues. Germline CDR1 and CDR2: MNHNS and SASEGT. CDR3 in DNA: TGTGCCAGCATCGCCGGGACAGGGGGCTTCGAGCAGTACTTC. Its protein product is CASIAGTGGFEQYF.

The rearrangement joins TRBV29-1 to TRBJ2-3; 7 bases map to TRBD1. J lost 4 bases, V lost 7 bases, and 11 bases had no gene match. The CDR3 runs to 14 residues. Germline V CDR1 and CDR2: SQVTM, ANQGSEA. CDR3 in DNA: TGCAGCGCAAAACAGGGGAGAGGACCAGATACGCAGTATTTT. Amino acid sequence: CSAKQGRGPDTQYF.

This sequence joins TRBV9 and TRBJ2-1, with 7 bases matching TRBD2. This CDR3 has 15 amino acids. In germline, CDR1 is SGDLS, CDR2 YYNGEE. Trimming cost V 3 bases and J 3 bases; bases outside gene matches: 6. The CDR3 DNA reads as TGTGCCAGCAGCGAAATGGGGGGGATCTACAATGAGCAGTTCTTC. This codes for CASSEMGGIYNEQFF.

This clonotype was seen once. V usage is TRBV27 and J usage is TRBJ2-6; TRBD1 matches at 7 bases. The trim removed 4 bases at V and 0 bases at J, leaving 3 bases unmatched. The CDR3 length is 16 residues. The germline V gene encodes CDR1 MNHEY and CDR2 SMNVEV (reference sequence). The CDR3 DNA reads TGTGCCAGCAGTTGGGACAGAGTCTCTGGGGCCAACGTCCTGACTTTC. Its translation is CASSWDRVSGANVLTF.

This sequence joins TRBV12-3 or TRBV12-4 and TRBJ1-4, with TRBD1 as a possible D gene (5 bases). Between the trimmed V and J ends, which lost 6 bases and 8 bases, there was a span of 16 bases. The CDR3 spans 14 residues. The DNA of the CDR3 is TGTGCCAGCAGGGGGTGGGGCCATTCGGAAAAACTGTTTTTT. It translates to CASRGWGHSEKLFF.

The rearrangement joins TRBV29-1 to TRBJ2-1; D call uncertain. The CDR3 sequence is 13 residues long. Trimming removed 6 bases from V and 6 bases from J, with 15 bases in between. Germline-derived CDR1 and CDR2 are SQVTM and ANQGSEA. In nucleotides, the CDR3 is TGCAGCGTCTCCGGGTTAAGGGCCAATGAGCAGTTCTTC. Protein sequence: CSVSGLRANEQFF.

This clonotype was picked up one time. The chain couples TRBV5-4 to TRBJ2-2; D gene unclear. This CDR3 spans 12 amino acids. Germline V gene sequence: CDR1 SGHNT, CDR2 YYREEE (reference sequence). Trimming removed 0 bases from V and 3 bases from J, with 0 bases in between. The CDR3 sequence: CASSLDTGELFF. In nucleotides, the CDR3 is TGTGCCAGCAGCTTGGACACCGGGGAGCTGTTTTTT.

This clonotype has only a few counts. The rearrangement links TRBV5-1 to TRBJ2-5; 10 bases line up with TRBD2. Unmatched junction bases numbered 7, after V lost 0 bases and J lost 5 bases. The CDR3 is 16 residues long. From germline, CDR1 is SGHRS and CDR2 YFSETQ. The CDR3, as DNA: TGCGCCAGCAGCTTGGCCCCGGGACTAGCGTCGGAGACCCAGTACTTC. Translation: CASSLAPGLASETQYF.

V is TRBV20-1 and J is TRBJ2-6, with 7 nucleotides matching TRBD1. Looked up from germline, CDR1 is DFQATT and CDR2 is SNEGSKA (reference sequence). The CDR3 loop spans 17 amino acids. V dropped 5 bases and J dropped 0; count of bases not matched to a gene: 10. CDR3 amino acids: CSAPLRTGSSGANVLTF. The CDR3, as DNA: TGCAGTGCTCCCCTCCGGACAGGTAGCTCTGGGGCCAACGTCCTGACTTTC.

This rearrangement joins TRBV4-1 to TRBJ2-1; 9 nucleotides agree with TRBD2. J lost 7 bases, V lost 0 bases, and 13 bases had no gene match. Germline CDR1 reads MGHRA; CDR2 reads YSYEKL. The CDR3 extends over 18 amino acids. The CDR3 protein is CASSQDSIGGGASNEQFF. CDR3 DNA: TGCGCCAGCAGCCAAGATTCTATTGGCGGGGGGGCCTCTAATGAGCAGTTCTTC.

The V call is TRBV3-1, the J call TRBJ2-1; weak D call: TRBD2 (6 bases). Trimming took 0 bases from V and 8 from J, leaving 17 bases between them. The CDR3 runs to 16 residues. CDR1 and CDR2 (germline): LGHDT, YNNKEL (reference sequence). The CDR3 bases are TGTGCCAGCAGCCAAGATCGGGGGTCTACCCCCGATGAGCAGTTCTTC. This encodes CASSQDRGSTPDEQFF.

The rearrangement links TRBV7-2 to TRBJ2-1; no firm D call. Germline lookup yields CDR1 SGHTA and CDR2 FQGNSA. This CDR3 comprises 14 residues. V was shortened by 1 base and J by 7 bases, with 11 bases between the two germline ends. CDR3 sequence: CASSLVPGGNEQFF. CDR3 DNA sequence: TGTGCCAGCAGCTTAGTCCCCGGTGGAAATGAGCAGTTCTTC.

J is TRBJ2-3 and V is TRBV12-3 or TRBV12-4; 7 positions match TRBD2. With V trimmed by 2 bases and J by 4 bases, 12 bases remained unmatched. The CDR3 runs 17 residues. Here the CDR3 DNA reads TGTGCCAGCAGTTTAAAGGGCCGGGGGGAACTGGCAGATACGCAGTATTTT. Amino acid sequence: CASSLKGRGELADTQYF.

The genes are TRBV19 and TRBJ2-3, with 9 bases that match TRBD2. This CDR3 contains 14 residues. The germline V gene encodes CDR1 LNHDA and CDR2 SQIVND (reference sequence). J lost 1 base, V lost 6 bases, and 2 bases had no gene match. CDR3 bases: TGTGCCAGTAGAAAGCGGGGGGGCACAGATACGCAGTATTTT. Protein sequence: CASRKRGGTDTQYF.

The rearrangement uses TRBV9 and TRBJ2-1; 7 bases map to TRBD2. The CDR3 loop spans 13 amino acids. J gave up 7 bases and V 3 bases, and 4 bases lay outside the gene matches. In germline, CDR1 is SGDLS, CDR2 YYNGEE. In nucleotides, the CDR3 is TGTGCCAGCAGCGCTGCCGGGAGGAATGAGCAGTTCTTC. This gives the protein CASSAAGRNEQFF.

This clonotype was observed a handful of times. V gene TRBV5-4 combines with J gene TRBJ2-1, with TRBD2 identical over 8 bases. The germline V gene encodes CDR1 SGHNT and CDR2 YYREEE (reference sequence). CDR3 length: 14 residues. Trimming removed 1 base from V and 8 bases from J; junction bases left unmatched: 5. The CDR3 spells CASSLPGGHDEQFF. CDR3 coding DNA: TGTGCCAGCAGCTTGCCGGGGGGGCATGATGAGCAGTTCTTC.

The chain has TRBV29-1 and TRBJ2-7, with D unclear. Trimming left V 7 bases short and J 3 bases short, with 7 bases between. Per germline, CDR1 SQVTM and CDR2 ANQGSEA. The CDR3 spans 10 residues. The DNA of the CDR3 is TGCAGCGCGGGTCTCTACGAGCAGTACTTC. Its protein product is CSAGLYEQYF.

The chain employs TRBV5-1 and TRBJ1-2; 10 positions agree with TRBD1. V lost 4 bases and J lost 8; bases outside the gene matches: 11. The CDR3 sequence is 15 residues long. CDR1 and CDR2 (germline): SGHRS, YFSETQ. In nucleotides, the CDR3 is TGCGCCAGCAGCGTCCGGGACAGGGGACCTAGCGGCTACACCTTC. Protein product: CASSVRDRGPSGYTF.

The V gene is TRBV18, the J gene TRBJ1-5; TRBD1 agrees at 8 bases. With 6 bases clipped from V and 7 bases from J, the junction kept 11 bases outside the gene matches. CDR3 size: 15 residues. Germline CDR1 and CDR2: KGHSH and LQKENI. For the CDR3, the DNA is TGTGCCAGCTCCCCGGGACAGGCTCAGGGGCAGCCCCAGCATTTT. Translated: CASSPGQAQGQPQHF.

In DNA form, the CDR3 reads TGTGCCAGCAGCATACGGGGGGGGCCGGAACAAGAGACCCAGTACTTC. Translated: CASSIRGGPEQETQYF. V is TRBV7-9 and J is TRBJ2-5; 8 nucleotides align to TRBD2. With 5 bases clipped from V and 2 bases from J, the junction kept 10 bases outside the gene matches. This CDR3 has 16 amino acids. Germline V gene data show CDR1 as SEHNR and CDR2 as FQNEAQ (reference sequence).

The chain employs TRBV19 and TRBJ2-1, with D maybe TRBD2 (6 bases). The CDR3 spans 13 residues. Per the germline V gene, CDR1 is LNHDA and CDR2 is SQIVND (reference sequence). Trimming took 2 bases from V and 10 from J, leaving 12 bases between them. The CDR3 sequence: CASSISRRGEQFF. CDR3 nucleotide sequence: TGTGCCAGTAGTATATCCCGGCGGGGAGAGCAGTTCTTC.

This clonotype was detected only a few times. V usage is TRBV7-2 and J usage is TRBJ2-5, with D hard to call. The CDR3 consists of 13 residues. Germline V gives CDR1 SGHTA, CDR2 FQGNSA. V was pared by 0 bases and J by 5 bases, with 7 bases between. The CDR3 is CASSLASRETQYF. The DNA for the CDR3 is TGTGCCAGCAGCTTAGCATCTAGGGAGACCCAGTACTTC. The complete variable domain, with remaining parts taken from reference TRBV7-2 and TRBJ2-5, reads GAGVSQSPSNKVTEKGKDVELRCDPISGHTALYWYRQSLGQGLEFLIYFQGNSAPDKSGLPSDRFSAERTGGSVSTLTIQRTQQEDSAVYLCASSLASRETQYFGPGTRLLVL.

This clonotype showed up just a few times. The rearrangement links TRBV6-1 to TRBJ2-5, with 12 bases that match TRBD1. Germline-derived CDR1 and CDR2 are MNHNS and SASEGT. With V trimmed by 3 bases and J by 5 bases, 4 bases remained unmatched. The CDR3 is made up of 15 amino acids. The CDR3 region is CASSEGQGARETQYF. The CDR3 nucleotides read TGTGCCAGCAGTGAGGGACAGGGGGCGCGGGAGACCCAGTACTTC.